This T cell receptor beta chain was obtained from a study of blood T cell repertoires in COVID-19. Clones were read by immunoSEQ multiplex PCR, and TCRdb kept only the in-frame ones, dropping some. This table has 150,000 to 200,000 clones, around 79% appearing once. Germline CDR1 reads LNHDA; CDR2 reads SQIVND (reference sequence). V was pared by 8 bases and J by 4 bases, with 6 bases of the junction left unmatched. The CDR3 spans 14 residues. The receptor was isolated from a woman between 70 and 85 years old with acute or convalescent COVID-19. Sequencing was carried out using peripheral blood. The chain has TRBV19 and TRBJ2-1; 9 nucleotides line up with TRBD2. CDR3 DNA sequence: TGTGCCAGTGGAATGGGACTAGCTTACAATGAGCAGTTCTTC. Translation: CASGMGLAYNEQFF.